The rows below give T cell receptor beta chains drawn from one sample of a study of cytomegalovirus exposure and HLA in healthy donors. TCRdb keeps only in-frame clones here, not all; method: immunoSEQ multiplex PCR. The table shows around 300,000 clones, with around 87% occurring only once. What was sequenced was PBMCs. The source is a woman younger than 35 in good health and CMV-seronegative. CDR3s include the opening cysteine and the closing phenylalanine or tryptophan. The order of the fields is V gene, J gene, clone size, D gene, CDR3 protein, CDR3 DNA. D genes are given only for firm matches. Clone sizes are given selectively: once, few, many, or a class where the clone is expanded.

V: TRBV7-8
J: TRBJ2-7
size: NA
D: NA
CDR3: CASSLALTFSYEQYF
DNA: TGTGCCAGCAGCCTCGCCCTGACTTTCTCCTACGAGCAGTACTTC

V: TRBV9
J: TRBJ2-3
size: NA
D: TRBD2
CDR3: CASSSSISGRAADTQYF
DNA: TGTGCCAGCAGCTCTAGCATCAGCGGGAGGGCCGCAGATACGCAGTATTTT

V: TRBV2
J: TRBJ2-7
size: once
D: TRBD2
CDR3: CASSALAGREQYF
DNA: TGTGCCAGCAGTGCGCTAGCGGGGCGCGAGCAGTACTTC

V: TRBV28
J: TRBJ1-2
size: NA
D: TRBD1
CDR3: CASSLLTGLYGYTF
DNA: TGTGCCAGCAGTTTACTGACAGGGCTCTATGGCTACACCTTC

V: TRBV9
J: TRBJ2-2
size: NA
D: NA
CDR3: CASSVGAPATGELFF
DNA: TGTGCCAGCAGCGTGGGGGCGCCAGCAACGGGGGAGCTGTTTTTT

V: TRBV7-6
J: TRBJ2-7
size: NA
D: TRBD2
CDR3: CASSLASGSYEQYF
DNA: TGTGCCAGCAGCTTGGCTAGCGGGAGTTACGAGCAGTACTTC

V: TRBV7-2
J: TRBJ2-7
size: NA
D: NA
CDR3: CASSFGAASYEQYF
DNA: TGTGCCAGCAGCTTTGGAGCTGCGAGCTACGAGCAGTACTTC

V: TRBV2
J: TRBJ2-1
size: NA
D: TRBD2
CDR3: CASSELAGYNEQFF
DNA: TGTGCCAGCAGTGAACTAGCGGGGTACAATGAGCAGTTCTTC

V: TRBV7-3
J: TRBJ2-3
size: NA
D: NA
CDR3: CASSPQSGDTQYF
DNA: TGTGCCAGCAGCCCTCAAAGCGGAGATACGCAGTATTTT

V: TRBV7-8
J: TRBJ2-7
size: NA
D: TRBD2
CDR3: CASSSRLAGPNEQYF
DNA: TGTGCCAGCAGCTCCAGACTAGCGGGGCCCAATGAGCAGTACTTC

V: TRBV28
J: TRBJ1-2
size: NA
D: NA
CDR3: CASRRLYGYTF
DNA: TGTGCCAGCAGGAGGCTCTATGGCTACACCTTC

V: TRBV5-4
J: TRBJ2-7
size: NA
D: TRBD1
CDR3: CASSFGTGMPGEQYF
DNA: TGTGCCAGCAGCTTCGGGACAGGGATGCCCGGGGAGCAGTACTTC

V: TRBV19
J: TRBJ1-1
size: few
D: TRBD1
CDR3: CASSIRGSTEAFF
DNA: TGTGCCAGTAGTATCAGGGGGAGCACTGAAGCTTTCTTT

V: TRBV6-6
J: TRBJ2-1
size: NA
D: NA
CDR3: CATGYSYNEQFF
DNA: TGTGCTACGGGGTACTCCTACAATGAGCAGTTCTTC

V: TRBV30
J: TRBJ1-1
size: NA
D: NA
CDR3: CAWSGKTANTEAFF
DNA: TGTGCCTGGAGTGGGAAGACAGCGAACACTGAAGCTTTCTTT

V: TRBV28
J: TRBJ2-2
size: NA
D: TRBD1
CDR3: CASSFGRGTGELFF
DNA: TGTGCCAGCAGTTTCGGCAGGGGGACCGGGGAGCTGTTTTTT

V: TRBV19
J: TRBJ2-7
size: NA
D: NA
CDR3: CASSRDGSRIREQYF
DNA: TGTGCCAGTAGTAGAGACGGGTCGCGCATACGAGAGCAGTACTTC

V: TRBV6-1
J: TRBJ2-7
size: NA
D: NA
CDR3: CASSRNFYEQYF
DNA: TGTGCCAGCAGCCGTAATTTCTACGAGCAGTACTTC

V: TRBV7-8
J: TRBJ1-6
size: NA
D: TRBD1
CDR3: CASRLTGISSYNSPLHF
DNA: TGTGCCAGCAGACTGACAGGGATCAGCTCCTATAATTCACCCCTCCACTTT

V: TRBV9
J: TRBJ2-6
size: NA
D: NA
CDR3: CASSVVDKSGANVLTF
DNA: TGTGCCAGCAGCGTAGTGGACAAATCTGGGGCCAACGTCCTGACTTTC

V: TRBV10-2
J: TRBJ1-1
size: NA
D: NA
CDR3: CASILELNTEAFF
DNA: TGCGCCAGCATACTCGAGCTGAACACTGAAGCTTTCTTT

V: TRBV7-2
J: TRBJ2-7
size: NA
D: NA
CDR3: CASSLIATNYEQYF
DNA: TGTGCCAGCAGCTTAATCGCTACCAACTACGAGCAGTACTTC